The 8 T cell receptor beta chains below come from one sample, sequenced in a study of blood T cells in healthy people across ages. A second about 6 to 12 cycle PCR used barcoded and J-beta primers. From the 5' RACE reads, TCRdb called clonotypes with MiXCR, one entry per CDR3 protein. The table has 1.5 million to 2 million distinct CDR3 sequences, 28% seen once. The source material was blood. The source of these receptors is a woman aged 30 to 39 in good health.

This chain joins TRBV2 and TRBJ2-3; 14 nucleotides agree with TRBD2. Germline lookup yields CDR1 SNHLY and CDR2 FYNNEI. The CDR3 spans 17 residues. V trimming: 5 bases; J trimming: 4 bases; junction bases outside the gene matches: 8. The CDR3 loop is CASSMTSGGVGADTQYF. CDR3 coding DNA: TGTGCCAGCAGTATGACTAGCGGGGGGGTTGGCGCAGATACGCAGTATTTT.

The V and J genes are TRBV19 and TRBJ1-2; no firm D call. This CDR3 region has 14 residues. Germline lookup yields CDR1 LNHDA and CDR2 SQIVND (reference sequence). V lost 9 bases, J lost 2 bases, and 16 bases lay in between. The CDR3 protein is CASGGVDPNYGYTF. CDR3 nucleotides: TGTGCCAGCGGTGGAGTGGACCCCAACTATGGCTACACCTTC.

The rearrangement links TRBV28 to TRBJ2-1; D is possibly TRBD2 (6 bases). The CDR3 sequence is 15 residues long. Germline V gives CDR1 MDHEN, CDR2 SYDVKM. The V gene lost 5 bases and the J gene lost 0 bases, with 11 bases spanning the gap. CDR3 sequence (DNA): TGTGCCAGCAGTCCCCGGGAGCGCTCCTACAATGAGCAGTTCTTC. Translated: CASSPRERSYNEQFF.

The chain uses TRBV27 and TRBJ2-1; D is unclear. The V end was cut by 6 bases, the J end by 0 bases, with 12 bases between. The CDR3 is 15 amino acids. Germline V gene data show CDR1 as MNHEY and CDR2 as SMNVEV (reference sequence). Here the CDR3 reads CASRNLMASYNEQFF. The CDR3, as DNA: TGTGCCAGCAGGAACCTGATGGCCTCCTACAATGAGCAGTTCTTC.

V gene TRBV12-3 or TRBV12-4 combines with J gene TRBJ2-1; D is ambiguous. V was clipped by 4 bases and J by 5 bases, with 12 bases between them. The CDR3 loop spans 14 amino acids. The CDR3 DNA is TGTGCCAGCAGTTCCCTACGGTATAACAATGAGCAGTTCTTC. It translates to CASSSLRYNNEQFF.

V gene TRBV20-1 combines with J gene TRBJ2-1, with TRBD2 matching 12 bases. Per the germline V gene, CDR1 is DFQATT and CDR2 is SNEGSKA (reference sequence). This CDR3 is built from 14 residues. After removal of 6 bases from V and 5 bases from J, the junction contained 5 bases not matched to a gene. Here the CDR3 reads CSAYGLAGNNEQFF. DNA for the CDR3: TGCAGTGCGTACGGACTAGCGGGGAACAATGAGCAGTTCTTC.

This clonotype occurred many times. The rearrangement links TRBV6-5 to TRBJ2-5, with D uncertain. Germline-derived CDR1 and CDR2 are MNHEY and SVGAGI. This CDR3 has 13 residues. Trimming stripped 3 bases from V and 4 bases from J, with 9 bases between. The CDR3 here is CASSYAGAETQYF. The CDR3 DNA reads as TGTGCCAGCAGTTATGCCGGAGCAGAGACCCAGTACTTC.

The chain has TRBV7-2 and TRBJ1-2; D possibly corresponds to TRBD1 (5 bases). Germline V gives CDR1 SGHTA, CDR2 FQGNSA. V was clipped by 1 base and J by 4 bases, with 13 bases between them. The length of the CDR3 is 15 residues. The CDR3 DNA follows: TGTGCCAGCAGCTTAGGTTGGGGGAAGGGCTATGGCTACACCTTC. This translates into CASSLGWGKGYGYTF.